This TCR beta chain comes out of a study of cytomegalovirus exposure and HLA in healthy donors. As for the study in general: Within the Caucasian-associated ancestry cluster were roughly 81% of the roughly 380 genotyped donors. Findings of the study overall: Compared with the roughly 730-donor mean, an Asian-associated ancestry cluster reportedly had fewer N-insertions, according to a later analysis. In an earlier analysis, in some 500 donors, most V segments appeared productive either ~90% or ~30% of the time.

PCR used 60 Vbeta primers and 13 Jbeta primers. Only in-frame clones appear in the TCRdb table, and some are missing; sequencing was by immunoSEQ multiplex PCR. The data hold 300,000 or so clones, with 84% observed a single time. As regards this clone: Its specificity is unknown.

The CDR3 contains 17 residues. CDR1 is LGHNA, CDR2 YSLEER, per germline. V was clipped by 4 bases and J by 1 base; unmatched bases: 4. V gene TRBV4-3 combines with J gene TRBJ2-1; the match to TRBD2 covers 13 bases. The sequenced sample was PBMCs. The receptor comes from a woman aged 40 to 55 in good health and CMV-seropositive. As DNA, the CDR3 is TGCGCCAGCAGCCCGAGGACTAGCGGGAGTTCCTACAATGAGCAGTTCTTC. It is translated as CASSPRTSGSSYNEQFF.